These T cell receptor beta chains were read from a single sample in a study of blood T cells in healthy people across ages. MiXCR was run by TCRdb on the 5' RACE reads, yielding one entry per CDR3 protein. The sample shows approximately 700,000 distinct CDR3 sequences, approximately 30% of them seen only once. Sequenced: blood. The receptors come from a woman of 80 years or more in good health. CDR3s include the opening cysteine and the closing phenylalanine or tryptophan. A D gene is named only where the DNA matches it firmly. Only some rows state a clone size, as once, few, many or a class for expanded clones.

TRBV20-1	TRBJ2-1	-	TRBD1	16	TGCAGTGCTAGAGATCCAGGGGGAAACCCCTACAATGAGCAGTTCTTC	CSARDPGGNPYNEQFF
TRBV20-1	TRBJ1-5	-	-	12	TGCAGTGCTAGAGACCTAGCTGGGCCCCAGCATTTT	CSARDLAGPQHF
TRBV5-1	TRBJ1-2	many	TRBD1	13	TGCGCCAGCAGCTCGGGAGGAGGGGGCGGCTACACCTTC	CASSSGGGGGYTF
TRBV6-1	TRBJ2-1	many	-	15	TGTGCCAGCAGTGAACAAGGGGGGTCCCGGATGGAGCAGTTCTTC	CASSEQGGSRMEQFF
TRBV7-9	TRBJ2-1	many	TRBD1	15	TGTGCCAGCAGACAACCGGGACAGGGGGGGTCTGAGCAGTTCTTC	CASRQPGQGGSEQFF
TRBV2	TRBJ1-1	-	TRBD1	14	TGTGCCAGCACTCGGGACAGGGGGCTCCCTGAAGCTTTCTTT	CASTRDRGLPEAFF
TRBV19	TRBJ2-3	many	-	13	TGTGCCAGTAGTAATGGCAGATCAGATACGCAGTATTTT	CASSNGRSDTQYF
TRBV29-1	TRBJ1-1	many	-	15	TGCAGCGTTGACCGTGGATACGGTATGAACACTGAAGCTTTCTTT	CSVDRGYGMNTEAFF
TRBV27	TRBJ2-3	many	TRBD2	14	TGTGCCAGCAGTCTGGGACTATGGACAGATACGCAGTATTTT	CASSLGLWTDTQYF
TRBV20-1	TRBJ1-2	many	-	12	TGCAGTGCTAGTGGAGGGTCCTATGGCTACACCTTC	CSASGGSYGYTF
TRBV28	TRBJ2-5	-	-	16	TGTGCCAGCAGTTTAAGGTCTGCGGGCAGACAAGAGACCCAGTACTTC	CASSLRSAGRQETQYF
TRBV5-1	TRBJ1-2	few	TRBD1	17	TGCGCCAGCAGCTTGGACACGGGGACAGGGGGGTTTAATGGCTACACCTTC	CASSLDTGTGGFNGYTF
TRBV24-1	TRBJ1-5	many	-	15	TGTGCCACCAGTGATTCGGGACGGCCCAATCAGCCCCAGCATTTT	CATSDSGRPNQPQHF
TRBV6-1	TRBJ1-2	-	TRBD1	13	TGTGCCAGCAGGGGGACAGTCGCCTATGGCTACACCTTC	CASRGTVAYGYTF
TRBV7-3	TRBJ2-7	-	TRBD1	14	TGTGCCAGCAGCTTACGGGGAACAGGGGGCGAGCAGTACTTC	CASSLRGTGGEQYF
TRBV27	TRBJ2-6	many	-	18	TGTGCCAGCAGTTTAAGACCGGAGGCCCTCTCTGGGGCCAACGTCCTGACTTTC	CASSLRPEALSGANVLTF
TRBV7-9	TRBJ2-1	-	-	15	TGTGCCAGCAGCTTACGGGGGCACTCCTACAATGAGCAGTTCTTC	CASSLRGHSYNEQFF
TRBV30	TRBJ1-5	-	TRBD1	16	TGTGCCTGGAGTGCGTCTCTTGGGACAGGGGATCAGCCCCAGCATTTT	CAWSASLGTGDQPQHF
TRBV14	TRBJ2-2	-	TRBD1	16	TGTGCCAGCAGCAGCACCGGGACAGGAGTTCTCGGGGAGCTGTTTTTT	CASSSTGTGVLGELFF
TRBV24-1	TRBJ2-3	few	-	16	TGTGCCACCAGTGTACTCGGGGGGCTGGGCACAGATACGCAGTATTTT	CATSVLGGLGTDTQYF
TRBV5-6	TRBJ2-1	-	-	13	TGTGCCAGCAGCTCCCGAGCCCGGAATGAGCAGTTCTTC	CASSSRARNEQFF
TRBV7-8	TRBJ1-1	-	-	16	TGTGCCAGCAGCTATCGAAGTACCAACCCTTCCACTGAAGCTTTCTTT	CASSYRSTNPSTEAFF
TRBV12-3/TRBV12-4	TRBJ2-3	many	-	17	TGTGCCAGCAGTTTAGCGGTTGGGGGCGCCTCTACAGATACGCAGTATTTT	CASSLAVGGASTDTQYF
TRBV20-1	TRBJ2-4	-	-	14	TGCAGTGCTAGACTCTCCCCGGGGGCTAACATTCAGTACTTC	CSARLSPGANIQYF
TRBV14	TRBJ2-7	many	-	16	TGTGCCAGCAGCCCTCGAGGAGGGGGTAATAATTACGAGCAGTACTTC	CASSPRGGGNNYEQYF
TRBV20-1	TRBJ1-4	few	-	13	TGCAGTGCTAGGCAGGGGAACCTTGAAAAACTGTTTTTT	CSARQGNLEKLFF
TRBV20-1	TRBJ2-4	once	-	13	TGCAGTGCTAGAGGAATAGCCAAAAACATTCAGTACTTC	CSARGIAKNIQYF
TRBV15	TRBJ2-2	-	-	13	TGTGCCACCAGCAGAGATCCCACCGGGGAGCTGTTTTTT	CATSRDPTGELFF
TRBV5-4	TRBJ2-1	many	TRBD2	16	TGTGCCAGCACCTCACGCGGGGGGGCGAAAGATTTTGAGCAGTTCTTC	CASTSRGGAKDFEQFF
TRBV6-1	TRBJ2-7	many	-	15	TGTGCCAGCAGTGAAGCCCCTCGCGGGGCCTACGAGCAGTACTTC	CASSEAPRGAYEQYF
TRBV6-2/TRBV6-3	TRBJ2-3	-	-	13	TGTGCCAGCACCAATGCGATCAGGGATACGCAGTATTTT	CASTNAIRDTQYF
TRBV12-3/TRBV12-4	TRBJ2-7	-	-	15	TGTGCCAGCAGTCCTCGCAGGACCCCGTTCTACGAGCAGTACTTC	CASSPRRTPFYEQYF
TRBV5-1	TRBJ2-5	few	-	14	TGCGCCAGCAGCTTGTACGGGCACCAAGAGACCCAGTACTTC	CASSLYGHQETQYF
TRBV7-2	TRBJ1-2	many	-	15	TGTGCCAGCAGCTTAGGGGGGGGGGCTGGCTATGGCTACACCTTC	CASSLGGGAGYGYTF
TRBV20-1	TRBJ2-1	-	TRBD2	18	TGCAGTGCTAGAGATACGTCTTGGGTAGCGGGAGTACGGGATGAGCAGTTCTTC	CSARDTSWVAGVRDEQFF
TRBV5-1	TRBJ1-2	many	-	17	TGCGCCAGCAGCTTGGCGGGATCAGGGCCATCGGAAAATGGCTACACCTTC	CASSLAGSGPSENGYTF
TRBV20-1	TRBJ2-5	-	-	14	TGCAGTGCAAAGCGGGGAGGGGGCGTTGAGACCCAGTACTTC	CSAKRGGGVETQYF
TRBV2	TRBJ2-2	few	-	14	TGTGCCAGCGACGGCGGTCCGAACACCGGGGAGCTGTTTTTT	CASDGGPNTGELFF
TRBV20-1	TRBJ2-1	-	-	13	TGCAGTGCTAGAGATCAGGGGAGGAATGAGCAGTTCTTC	CSARDQGRNEQFF
TRBV20-1	TRBJ1-2	many	TRBD1	15	TGCAGTGCTACCAAACCGGGACAGGGGAACTATGGCTACACCTTC	CSATKPGQGNYGYTF
TRBV9	TRBJ1-5	few	-	13	TGTGCCAGCAGCGCGCTCATTGATCAGCCCCAGCATTTT	CASSALIDQPQHF
TRBV7-9	TRBJ1-4	many	TRBD1	14	TGTGCCAGCAGTTCCGGGACAGCAAATGAAAAACTGTTTTTT	CASSSGTANEKLFF
TRBV30	TRBJ2-3	few	TRBD2	14	TGTGCCTGGAGGGCCCCAGCGGGGGTAGATACGCAGTATTTT	CAWRAPAGVDTQYF
TRBV7-8	TRBJ2-2	few	-	15	TGTGCCAGCAGCTACGGGACGACGAACACCGGGGAGCTGTTTTTT	CASSYGTTNTGELFF
TRBV28	TRBJ2-7	many	-	14	TGTGCCAGCACCCCTTGGGGGTCAGGGCACGAGCAGTACTTC	CASTPWGSGHEQYF
TRBV29-1	TRBJ2-4	-	TRBD2	15	TGCAGCGTTGAAGAGGTCGAGCGGGAGGGCTTTTCGCAGTACTTC	CSVEEVEREGFSQYF
TRBV13	TRBJ2-7	-	TRBD2	16	TGTGCCAGCAGCTCACAACTTAGCGGGGAACTTTACGAGCAGTACTTC	CASSSQLSGELYEQYF
TRBV28	TRBJ2-1	-	TRBD2	14	TGTGCCACCACCCTAGCGGGAGGTAGTAATGAGCAGTTCTTC	CATTLAGGSNEQFF
TRBV20-1	TRBJ1-5	few	TRBD1	14	TGCAGTGCTGGAAAGACAGGGTCAACCCAGCCCCAGCATTTT	CSAGKTGSTQPQHF
TRBV4-1	TRBJ2-1	-	TRBD1	14	TGCGCCAGCAGACCCGGACAGGGTGTCGATGAGCAGTTCTTC	CASRPGQGVDEQFF
TRBV20-1	TRBJ1-1	many	-	13	TGCAGTGCTACGAGGCAGCAGGGGACTGAAGCTTTCTTT	CSATRQQGTEAFF
TRBV20-1	TRBJ2-5	many	-	12	TGCAGTGCTTACAGCCTGCAAGAGACCCAGTACTTC	CSAYSLQETQYF
TRBV12-3/TRBV12-4	TRBJ1-5	-	-	13	TGTGCCAGCAGTTGGGAGGGGATCCAGCCCCGGCATTTT	CASSWEGIQPRHF
TRBV6-2/TRBV6-3	TRBJ1-2	-	TRBD1	14	TGTGCCAGCAGTTACGGGACAGGGCAAGCCCCAGTCACCTTC	CASSYGTGQAPVTF
TRBV5-6	TRBJ2-1	many	-	15	TGTGCCAGCAGTTGGGGGGGACATGGCTACAATGAGCAGTTCTTC	CASSWGGHGYNEQFF